This T cell receptor (beta chain) was retrieved from a study of tumor-infiltrating lymphocytes in primary liver carcinoma. Study in general: Through surgical resection, the patients' primary liver carcinoma was treated. Sequenced samples came back with roughly 3.5 to 7.13 million productive TCRbeta reads, and the counts looked alike across tissue types. Study-level results: Blood trailed tumors significantly in top-250-clone fraction (p = 0.039). It was tumor-adjacent and tumor-blood pairs that overlapped less than tumor region pairs did.

In the case of this clonotype: Its target is not known. Just one base apart from a much larger clone, this may be a read error.

This CDR3 has 16 residues. Germline V gene sequence: CDR1 MNHNS, CDR2 SASEGT. Starting from roughly 0.5 ug of total RNA, TCR beta cDNA was produced with a primer in the constant region. Researchers made the TCR beta libraries by running three nested multiplex PCR rounds with slightly modified ARM-PCR. A C-beta reverse primer was combined with TRBV1-TRBV30 forward primers in the first two PCR rounds, and each round had 10 cycles. TCRdb reanalysed the multiplex PCR reads using MiXCR and keeps one entry per CDR3 protein. The table records about 310,000 distinct CDR3 sequences, 65% of them present only once. It was unsorted whole blood that yielded blood RNA, and germline DNA was also extracted.

The TCR originated in a man aged 40-49 years with primary liver carcinoma and hepatitis B virus infection. The material sequenced was peripheral blood. The J gene is TRBJ1-1, the V gene TRBV6-1, with 9 bases matching TRBD1. CDR3 sequence reads: CVSTPLWTGAPTEAFF. In DNA, the CDR3 is TGTGTCAGCACTCCCTTATGGACAGGGGCTCCGACTGAAGCTTTCTTT.